These 15 T cell receptor beta chains were all obtained from the same sample, sequenced in a study of beta chain features in type 1 diabetes. The isolated RNA, all of it, was reverse transcribed, so expressed TCRB transcripts were what got sequenced. The table came from immunoSEQ multiplex PCR; TCRdb's copy has only in-frame clones and leaves some out. The table shows 600,000 to 650,000 clones, with about a sixth occurring only once. Sequenced: naive CD4+ T cells from blood. These receptors all come from a man aged 18 to 29 in good health.

The count of this clone is one. CDR3 sequence reads: CATSRDRNIQYF. The CDR3 region has the DNA TGTGCCACCAGCAGGGACAGAAACATTCAGTACTTC. This chain links TRBV15 with TRBJ2-4; TRBD1 might be the D (6 bases). This CDR3 region has 12 residues. Germline V gene data show CDR1 as LNHNV and CDR2 as YYDKDF (reference sequence). Deletions cut 3 bases from V and 6 bases from J, with 6 bases between.

The CDR3 spells CASTGNSYEQYF. CDR3 nucleotides: TGTGCCAGCACGGGCAACTCCTACGAGCAGTACTTC. This chain uses TRBV6-5 with TRBJ2-7, with D uncertain. Germline V gives CDR1 MNHEY, CDR2 SVGAGI. Trimming stripped 7 bases from V and 0 bases from J, with 7 bases between. The CDR3 contains 12 residues.

The V and J genes are TRBV5-1 and TRBJ1-1; possible D gene TRBD1, 6 bases. The CDR3 contains 14 residues. Per germline, CDR1 SGHRS and CDR2 YFSETQ. Deletions cut 2 bases from V and 5 bases from J, with 13 bases between. CDR3 loop: CASSLAGVRTEAFF. For the CDR3, the DNA is TGCGCCAGCAGCTTAGCAGGGGTAAGGACTGAAGCTTTCTTT.

This chain links TRBV4-3 with TRBJ2-1; D ambiguous. The V gene lost 0 bases and the J gene lost 5 bases, with 11 bases spanning the gap. CDR1 LGHNA and CDR2 YSLEER come from the germline V gene. CDR3 size: 15 residues. CDR3 loop: CASSQEAPRHNEQFF. The DNA of the CDR3 is TGCGCCAGCAGCCAAGAGGCCCCAAGACACAATGAGCAGTTCTTC.

In this sample, this clone turned up a few times. The chain recombines TRBV7-6 with TRBJ2-6; 15 bases align to TRBD2. In germline, CDR1 is SGHVS, CDR2 FNYEAQ. This CDR3 has 21 amino acids. Losses at the gene ends were 5 bases for V and 0 bases for J; bases not matched to a gene: 11. The CDR3 spells CASSGRTRTSGGASGANVLTF. The CDR3 DNA is TGTGCCAGCAGCGGTCGCACCAGGACTAGCGGGGGGGCCTCTGGGGCCAACGTCCTGACTTTC.

This clone was counted ten times or more. V usage is TRBV7-2 and J usage is TRBJ2-4; D is undetermined. V was pared by 5 bases and J by 10 bases, with 12 bases between. The CDR3 spans 12 residues. Germline V gene sequence: CDR1 SGHTA, CDR2 FQGNSA. DNA of the CDR3: TGTGCCAGCAGCCCCCAGAGACGTATTCAGTACTTC. This gives the protein CASSPQRRIQYF.

This clone was seen a handful of times. The J gene is TRBJ1-3, the V gene TRBV27; no clear D. V lost 2 bases, J lost 0 bases, and 11 bases lay in between. CDR1 MNHEY and CDR2 SMNVEV come from the germline V gene (reference sequence). CDR3 length: 16 residues. The CDR3 nucleotides read TGTGCCAGCAGTTTAAGGTCGGAAAGCTCTGGAAACACCATATATTTT. This encodes CASSLRSESSGNTIYF.

The chain couples TRBV2 to TRBJ2-1; 8 positions match TRBD2. The CDR3 covers 12 residues. V was pared by 6 bases and J by 14 bases, with 9 bases of the junction left unmatched. Germline CDR1 reads SNHLY; CDR2 reads FYNNEI. The DNA for the CDR3 is TGTGCCAGCAGCGTAGGGACTAGGAGAGAGTTCTTC. It translates to CASSVGTRREFF. Looking up the rest from reference TRBV2 and TRBJ2-1 gives the full variable domain: EPEVTQTPSHQVTQMGQEVILRCVPISNHLYFYWYRQILGQKVEFLVSFYNNEISEKSEIFDDQFSVERPDGSNFTLKIRSTKLEDSAMYFCASSVGTRREFFGPGTRLTVL.

CDR3 in DNA: TGTGCCAGCTCACGCACTGGCGGGAGGGTCGGCGAGCAGTACTTC. Its protein is CASSRTGGRVGEQYF. The chain has TRBV18 and TRBJ2-7; 9 bases align to TRBD2. V was pared by 4 bases and J by 6 bases, with 10 bases of the junction left unmatched. The CDR3 spans 15 residues. CDR1 KGHSH and CDR2 LQKENI come from the germline V gene.

The chain links TRBV5-5 to TRBJ2-3; tentatively, D is TRBD2 (5 bases). Germline loops: CDR1 SGHKS, CDR2 YYEKEE (reference sequence). This CDR3 region has 16 residues. Between the trimmed V and J ends, which lost 0 bases and 6 bases, there was a span of 17 bases. The CDR3 sequence: CASSLVGTRRLDTQYF. The CDR3 coding sequence is TGTGCCAGCAGCTTGGTGGGCACTCGGAGGTTGGATACGCAGTATTTT.

The chain employs TRBV4-2 and TRBJ1-2; 8 nucleotides line up with TRBD1. CDR1 LGHNA and CDR2 YNFKEQ come from the germline V gene. V dropped 0 bases and J dropped 5; count of bases not matched to a gene: 5. CDR3 length: 15 amino acids. The CDR3 loop reads CASSQDTGGWYGYTF. The DNA of the CDR3 is TGTGCCAGCAGCCAAGATACAGGGGGTTGGTATGGCTACACCTTC.

This clone was detected only a few times. V is TRBV2 and J is TRBJ2-7; maybe TRBD1 (6 bases). Looked up from germline, CDR1 is SNHLY and CDR2 is FYNNEI. V lost 8 bases, J lost 6 bases, and 17 bases lay in between. The length of the CDR3 is 13 residues. The CDR3 DNA is TGTGCCAGCGGGGGACAACAGGGTGGCGAGCAGTACTTC. This sequence encodes CASGGQQGGEQYF.

The gene calls are TRBV25-1 and TRBJ1-1; 9 bases fit TRBD1. The CDR3 loop spans 13 amino acids. The V gene's germline CDR1 is MGHDK and CDR2 SYGVNS. V shed 6 bases, J shed 1 base, and the junction held 0 bases outside the gene matches. CDR3 nucleotides: TGTGCCAGCAGGACAGGGGGGAACACTGAAGCTTTCTTT. Amino acids: CASRTGGNTEAFF.

This clone has a handful of counts. The chain joins TRBV5-8 to TRBJ2-7; D may be TRBD1 (6 bases). Looked up from germline, CDR1 is SGHTS and CDR2 is YDEGEE. The ends were cut back, 3 bases at V and 0 bases at J, with 19 bases in the middle. The CDR3 contains 17 residues. CDR3 DNA sequence: TGTGCCAGCAGCTCTGACGCCGGGACAATACCCTCCTACGAGCAGTACTTC. This translates into CASSSDAGTIPSYEQYF.

In its sample, this clone was seen a few times. The chain carries TRBV5-1 and TRBJ2-5, with D perhaps being TRBD1 or TRBD2 (6 bases each). Germline V gene data show CDR1 as SGHRS and CDR2 as YFSETQ. Trimming shortened V by 0 bases and J by 2 bases, and 11 bases separated the two germline ends. This CDR3 is built from 15 residues. Written as DNA, the CDR3 is TGCGCCAGCAGCTTGGCGGGGGCTCCACAAGAGACCCAGTACTTC. Protein sequence: CASSLAGAPQETQYF.